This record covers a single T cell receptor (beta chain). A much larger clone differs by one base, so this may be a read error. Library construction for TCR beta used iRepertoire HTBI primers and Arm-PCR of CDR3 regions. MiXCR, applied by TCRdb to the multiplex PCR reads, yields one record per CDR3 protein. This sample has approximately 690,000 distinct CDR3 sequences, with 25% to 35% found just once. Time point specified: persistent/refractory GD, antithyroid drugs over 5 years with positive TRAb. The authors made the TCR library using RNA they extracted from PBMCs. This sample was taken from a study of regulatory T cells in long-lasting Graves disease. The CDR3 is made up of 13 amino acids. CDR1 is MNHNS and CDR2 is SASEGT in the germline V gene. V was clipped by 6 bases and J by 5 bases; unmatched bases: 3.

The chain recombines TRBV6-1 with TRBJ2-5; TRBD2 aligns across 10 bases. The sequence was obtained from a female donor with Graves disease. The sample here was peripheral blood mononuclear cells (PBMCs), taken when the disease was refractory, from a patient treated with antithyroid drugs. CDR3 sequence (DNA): TGTGCCAGCAGCCCTAGCGGGAGTGAGACCCAGTACTTC. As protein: CASSPSGSETQYF.